The source of this T cell receptor (beta chain) is a study of T-cell reconstitution after alpha-beta-depleted transplantation in children. Study-level results: Alpha-beta T cells about two months after transplant reportedly derived from several hundred expanded graft clones.

With respect to this clonotype: The antigen is not known.

Unique molecular identifiers were incorporated when the TCRbeta library was constructed. A single record per CDR3 protein comes from TCRdb applying MiXCR to the PCR reads. The sample holds about 580,000 distinct CDR3 sequences; 27% are singletons and the top ten take around a third. V shed 2 bases and J shed 3 bases, with 14 bases lying between them. This CDR3 has 15 amino acids. CDR1 is SGHKS, CDR2 YYEKEE, per germline (reference sequence). The chain combines TRBV5-5 with TRBJ2-5; D might be TRBD2 (6 bases). Source: PBMCs, taken before TCRalphabeta/CD19-depleted stem cell transplant. The sequence came from a boy younger than two with Wiskott-Aldrich syndrome, due to receive a stem cell transplant. The CDR3 DNA reads as TGTGCCAGCAGCTTTCTCCGGCGGAGGGAAGAGACCCAGTACTTC. This codes for CASSFLRRREETQYF.